This T cell receptor (beta chain) was found in a study of blood T cell repertoires in COVID-19. Study overall: Some COVID-19 samples were acute and others convalescent; all came from the United States, Italy and Spain. Sources were T cells, B-cell-depleted T cells, or PBMCs; the material itself was cDNA or gDNA.

The germline CDR1 and CDR2 sequences are MNHEY and SMNVEV (reference sequence). V lost 5 bases, J lost 5 bases, and 15 bases stayed unmatched. This CDR3 spans 18 amino acids. Study processing details: Amplification of reference gene primers provided the estimated nucleated cell counts. Repertoires were generated with immunoSEQ multiplex PCR, while TCRdb's copy carries only in-frame clones and drops some. The V and J calls and clone size come from that table; D and trimming were worked out from the DNA. This sample has 110,000 or so clones, with roughly four fifths found just once. The chain employs TRBV27 and TRBJ1-6, with TRBD1 matching over 7 bases. Sequences were obtained from peripheral blood. The receptor comes from a woman in her sixties or seventies with acute or convalescent COVID-19. The chain's CDR3 is CASSLRSRGVGHNSPLHF. The CDR3 DNA is TGTGCCAGCAGTCTACGATCCAGGGGGGTAGGACATAATTCACCCCTCCACTTT.